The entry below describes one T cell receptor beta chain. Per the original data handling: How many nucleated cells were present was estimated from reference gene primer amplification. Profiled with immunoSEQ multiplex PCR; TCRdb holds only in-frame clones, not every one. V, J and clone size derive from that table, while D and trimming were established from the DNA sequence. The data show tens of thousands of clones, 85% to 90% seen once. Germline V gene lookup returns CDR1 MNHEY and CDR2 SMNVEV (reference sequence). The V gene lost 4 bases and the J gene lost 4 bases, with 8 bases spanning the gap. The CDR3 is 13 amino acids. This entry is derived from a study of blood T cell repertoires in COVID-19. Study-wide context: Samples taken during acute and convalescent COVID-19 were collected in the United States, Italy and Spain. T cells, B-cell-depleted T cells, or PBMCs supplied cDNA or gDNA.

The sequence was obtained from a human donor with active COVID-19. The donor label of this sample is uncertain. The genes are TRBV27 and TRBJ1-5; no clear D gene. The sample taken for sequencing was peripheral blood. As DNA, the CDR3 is TGTGCCAGCAGTTCCAGAGGAAATCAGCCCCAGCATTTT. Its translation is CASSSRGNQPQHF.